This T cell receptor beta chain derives from a study of T cells after yellow fever vaccination. Study at large: With SMART-Seq v4 Ultra Low Input, the fractions containing low cell numbers were prepared.

CDR1 SEHNR and CDR2 FQNEAQ come from the germline V gene (reference sequence). The CDR3 is 14 amino acids. V was clipped by 1 base and J by 3 bases, with 10 bases between them. Study conclusions and caveats: By day 5 rather than day 15, the secondary response had peaked, though it was weaker.

Production of TCR cDNA was by 5'RACE template switching, which also added a universal primer site and UMIs. Using its own MiXCR run on the 5' RACE reads, TCRdb lists one record per CDR3 protein. The sample holds over 200,000 distinct CDR3 sequences; around 6.7% are singletons and the top ten take 1.1%. Of note for this clonotype: As yet, its antigen is unknown.

This receptor was taken from a man aged 25-40 years who received the YFV17D yellow fever vaccine. The chain uses TRBV7-9 and TRBJ2-7; D not certain. Material: CD4+ T cells sorted from PBMCs, obtained on the day of the yellow fever booster vaccination. The DNA for the CDR3 is TGTGCCAGCAGCTTAGGGCGGCCAGGCTACGAGCAGTACTTC. Translated: CASSLGRPGYEQYF.